This T cell receptor (beta chain) appears in the sequencing data of a study of OX40 agonist ivuxolimab in advanced cancers. Germline V gives CDR1 MNHEY, CDR2 SMNVEV (reference sequence). V was shortened by 6 bases and J by 2 bases, with 10 bases between the two germline ends. The CDR3 extends over 13 amino acids. Sequenced by immunoSEQ multiplex PCR; TCRdb stores in-frame clones only, minus some. The table records some 95,000 clones, roughly 85% of them present only once. Patients were ineligible given autoimmune disease history or systemic immunosuppression. The clonotype was recovered from an adult with an advanced solid tumor such as melanoma, head and neck, liver or kidney cancer. This specimen was CD4+ or CD8+ T cells sorted from blood, taken in a trial of the OX40 agonist ivuxolimab. The V gene is TRBV27, the J gene TRBJ1-2; possible D gene TRBD1, 5 bases. The CDR3 region has the DNA TGTGCCAGCAGCCAGGGCGGGAACTATGGCTACACCTTC. It specifies CASSQGGNYGYTF.